Given below is one TCR beta chain in context. Sequencing was performed with immunoSEQ multiplex PCR; in TCRdb, only in-frame clones are kept and a portion is missing. The table records about 180,000 clones, approximately 92% of them present only once. These data belong to a study of control samples from healthy donors and cancer patients. CDR1 SGHDN and CDR2 FVKESK come from the germline V gene. The CDR3 totals 12 residues. Trimming took off 0 bases at V and 8 bases at J, with 7 bases between the two ends. This sequence joins TRBV14 and TRBJ1-2; D gene ambiguous. The sequence derives from a man aged 25 to 45 in good health. Sequences were obtained from blood. Here the CDR3 DNA reads TGTGCCAGCAGCCAAGATTATCAGGGCTACACCTTC. Residues: CASSQDYQGYTF.